The 6 T cell receptor beta chains given below trace back to one sample, sequenced in a study of blood T cells in healthy people across ages. A sample-barcoded 5' primer and a J-beta primer mix were used in a second PCR of roughly 6 to 11 cycles. TCRdb processed the 5' RACE reads anew with MiXCR; each CDR3 protein has one entry. This repertoire shows about 800,000 distinct CDR3 sequences, 20% to 25% found once; its top ten account for approximately 3.7%. The same data also went into a second study, on T cells of mothers and their children.

Sample: blood. The receptor source for this set is a boy between 10 and 17 years old in good health.

This clonotype has more than one count but fewer than ten. As DNA, the CDR3 is TGCGCCAGCAGCTTGGGAGGCAGTGCGGTATATGCAGATACGCAGTATTTT. Residues: CASSLGGSAVYADTQYF. This chain uses TRBV5-1 with TRBJ2-3; D not resolved. This CDR3 has 17 amino acids. Trimming stripped 0 bases from V and 4 bases from J, with 18 bases between. The V gene's germline CDR1 is SGHRS and CDR2 YFSETQ.

The chain has TRBV6-2 or TRBV6-3 and TRBJ1-5; D remains ambiguous. Germline-derived CDR1 and CDR2 are MNHEY and SVGEGT. V shed 2 bases and J shed 3 bases, with 11 bases lying between them. The length of the CDR3 is 15 residues. For the CDR3, the DNA is TGTGCCAGCAGTTACGACCAGGCGAACAATCAGCCCCAGCATTTT. Its protein product is CASSYDQANNQPQHF.

J is TRBJ1-4 and V is TRBV5-4; 11 bases map to TRBD1. Germline CDR1 and CDR2: SGHNT and YYREEE (reference sequence). The CDR3 totals 16 residues. The ends lost 0 bases at V and 8 bases at J; junction bases unmatched: 6. The CDR3 region has the DNA TGTGCCAGCAGCTTGGCCGGCGGACAGGGGGCGGAAAAACTGTTTTTT. Amino acid sequence: CASSLAGGQGAEKLFF. Variable domain in full (rest from reference TRBV5-4 and TRBJ1-4): ETGVTQSPTHLIKTRGQQVTLRCSSQSGHNTVSWYQQALGQGPQFIFQYYREEENGRGNFPPRFSGLQFPNYSSELNVNALELDDSALYLCASSLAGGQGAEKLFFGSGTQLSVL.

This clonotype was counted only a few times. The chain carries TRBV5-6 and TRBJ2-7; D gene ambiguous. The V end lost 3 bases, the J end lost 7 bases, and 20 bases lay between the germline ends. The CDR3 has 15 amino acids. Germline assignment: CDR1 SGHDT and CDR2 YYEEEE. CDR3 sequence reads: CASSSTPRSRVEQYF. The CDR3 nucleotides are TGTGCCAGCAGCTCAACGCCGAGGTCTCGTGTGGAGCAGTACTTC. The full variable domain, in which reference TRBV5-6 and TRBJ2-7 provide the parts outside the CDR3, is DAGVTQSPTHLIKTRGQQVTLRCSPKSGHDTVSWYQQALGQGPQFIFQYYEEEERQRGNFPDRFSGHQFPNYSSELNVNALLLGDSALYLCASSSTPRSRVEQYFGPGTRLTVT.

This clonotype has more than one count but fewer than ten. The genes are TRBV28 and TRBJ2-1, with D tentatively TRBD2 (6 bases). Between the trimmed V and J ends, which lost 6 bases and 1 base, there was a span of 13 bases. The CDR3 has 15 amino acids. The germline V gene has CDR1 MDHEN and CDR2 SYDVKM. The CDR3 here is CASRGPGLSYNEQFF. CDR3 DNA: TGTGCCAGCAGAGGGCCGGGACTTTCCTACAATGAGCAGTTCTTC.

The chain employs TRBV6-5 and TRBJ1-6, with D tentatively TRBD1 (6 bases). V was trimmed by 6 bases and J by 8 bases, leaving 17 bases between them. CDR3 length: 15 residues. From germline, CDR1 is MNHEY and CDR2 SVGAGI. This chain's CDR3 is CASSPDPGEDSPLHF. The CDR3, as DNA: TGTGCCAGCAGCCCGGATCCAGGGGAGGATTCACCCCTCCACTTT.